This is a list of T cell receptor beta chains from one sample in a study of cytomegalovirus exposure and HLA in healthy donors. TCRdb's copy holds only in-frame clones and misses some; the assay was immunoSEQ multiplex PCR. The top ten clones hold under 5.5% of a sample with 130,000 to 150,000 clones, around 77% of them seen once. Sequencing used PBMCs. These receptors were obtained from a woman between 45 and 60 years old in good health and CMV-seronegative. The CDR3 runs from the conserved cysteine through the conserved F or W. A D gene is named only where the DNA matches it firmly.

TRBV4-1	TRBJ2-1	TRBD1	CASSRGQGFYNEQFF
TRBV7-9	TRBJ1-5	-	CSSSSSGGYSNQPQHF
TRBV12-5	TRBJ1-5	-	CASGLVLSGVGNQPQHF
TRBV5-8	TRBJ2-5	-	CASSLERQNQETQYF
TRBV28	TRBJ1-4	-	CASSPLGEAPVEKLFF
TRBV2	TRBJ1-6	TRBD1	CASRDRTGRDSPLHF
TRBV18	TRBJ1-1	-	CASSIPGLTEAFF
TRBV6-1	TRBJ1-4	TRBD1	CASSARDRGEKLFF
TRBV7-7	TRBJ2-2	-	CASSLAVPGTGELFF
TRBV11-3	TRBJ1-1	-	CASSETANTEAFF
TRBV5-4	TRBJ2-7	TRBD1	CASSPTGGAHEQYF
TRBV5-1	TRBJ2-3	TRBD2	CASSLGAGTSTDTQYF
TRBV10-3	TRBJ1-3	-	CATSTVSGNTIYF
TRBV7-6	TRBJ1-3	-	CATGEGTFGNTIYF
TRBV27	TRBJ2-3	-	CAGRTQGGGDTQYF
TRBV27	TRBJ1-2	-	CASSSSRLRHFEGYTF
TRBV6-1	TRBJ2-1	TRBD2	CASSEMAGGRRQFF
TRBV30	TRBJ1-2	-	CACSGHENYGYTF
TRBV5-1	TRBJ2-2	-	CASSLGQLNTGELFF
TRBV2	TRBJ2-5	TRBD1	CASSRDSRTETQYF
TRBV7-9	TRBJ1-2	TRBD1	CASSPRQGANYGYTF
TRBV10-3	TRBJ2-7	-	CAISDGGQSIEQYF
TRBV7-2	TRBJ1-2	-	CASSLTGDYGYTF
TRBV29-1	TRBJ2-7	TRBD1	CSVRSGTDEQYF
TRBV12-5	TRBJ1-1	-	CASGLYTEAFF
TRBV7-2	TRBJ2-2	-	CASSLDGQFTGELFF
TRBV19	TRBJ1-2	-	CASKNGGGYTF
TRBV18	TRBJ1-5	-	CASSPGGANSNQPQHF
TRBV19	TRBJ2-1	-	CASSVVQGPNEQFF
TRBV30	TRBJ2-6	-	CAWSSRTVLSGADVLTF
TRBV4-1	TRBJ2-7	-	CASSQPGTSVWYEQYF
TRBV27	TRBJ2-6	-	CASKVVGSSGANVLTF
TRBV7-9	TRBJ2-1	TRBD2	CSSSIRGGGYNEQFF
TRBV5-1	TRBJ1-4	-	CASSLTGGGEKLFF
TRBV28	TRBJ2-5	TRBD1	CASSFRTGKETQYF